Each of the 30 T cell receptor beta chains below was sequenced from the same sample in a study of T cell repertoires in cytomegalovirus infection. In TCRdb, the reads were re-called with MiXCR into one record per CDR3 protein. This sample has roughly 800,000 distinct CDR3 sequences; 25% to 30% occur once, and the top ten carry less than 15%. These TCRs are of unknown antigen specificity. The input for sequencing was cultured CD8+ T cells from PBMCs, taken from culture after CMV antigen stimulation. These receptor sequences come from a human donor in good health (CMV status not recorded). Some clones in this sample may be carry-over from other donors' samples.

This chain connects TRBV15 to TRBJ1-2, with D perhaps matching TRBD1 (5 bases). Looked up from germline, CDR1 is LNHNV and CDR2 is YYDKDF (reference sequence). This CDR3 contains 16 residues. V gave up 3 bases and J gave up 4 bases, with 18 bases separating them. The chain's CDR3 is CATSRGTESHFYGYTF. In DNA form, the CDR3 reads TGTGCCACCAGCAGGGGGACGGAAAGCCACTTCTATGGCTACACCTTC.

In the case of this clonotype: Here the CDR3 omits its conserved ending phenylalanine or tryptophan, so a read error is the likely source. The chain combines TRBV6-6 with TRBJ2-7; the D call may be TRBD1 or TRBD2 (5 bases each). The germline gives CDR1 MNHNY, CDR2 SVGAGI (reference sequence). Trimming took 6 bases from V and 5 from J, leaving 20 bases between them. This CDR3 has 15 amino acids. The CDR3 reads CASSPLGDSVDEQYI. The CDR3 coding sequence is TGTGCCAGCAGCCCCCTGGGGGATTCCGTTGACGAGCAGTACATC.

This clonotype appeared a few times. The rearrangement joins TRBV6-6 to TRBJ2-6, with 9 bases aligning to TRBD1. Unmatched junction bases numbered 9, after V lost 6 bases and J lost 0 bases. The germline gives CDR1 MNHNY, CDR2 SVGAGI (reference sequence). The CDR3 totals 18 residues. For the CDR3, the DNA is TGTGCCAGCAGAGACCGGGACAGGGTACTCTCTGGGGCCAACGTCCTGACTTTC. Its protein is CASRDRDRVLSGANVLTF.

There are many counts of this clonotype. This chain uses TRBV7-2 with TRBJ2-2; possibly TRBD1 for D (6 bases). The CDR3 runs to 22 residues. The germline V and J ends were trimmed by 0 bases and 1 base, with 27 bases remaining between them. Germline V gene sequence: CDR1 SGHTA, CDR2 FQGNSA. Here the CDR3 reads CASSLALIGQRPRSLNTGELFF. The CDR3 DNA reads TGTGCCAGCAGCTTAGCCTTAATTGGACAGAGGCCCCGATCCTTGAACACCGGGGAGCTGTTTTTT.

The V call is TRBV10-2, the J call TRBJ1-1; tentatively, D is TRBD1 (5 bases). Germline assignment: CDR1 WSHSY and CDR2 SAAADI. CDR3 size: 14 residues. Trimming took 3 bases from V and 1 from J, leaving 9 bases between them. The CDR3 DNA reads as TGCGCCAGCAGTGACCCGACAGCGAACACTGAAGCTTTCTTT. Translation: CASSDPTANTEAFF.

The chain combines TRBV19 with TRBJ2-7; a weak D match, TRBD2 (6 bases). The CDR3 is made up of 15 amino acids. The V and J ends lost 1 base and 5 bases respectively, with 15 bases between them. The germline CDR1 and CDR2 sequences are LNHDA and SQIVND (reference sequence). The CDR3 sequence is CASSIGRGTPHEQYF. Written as DNA, the CDR3 is TGTGCCAGTAGTATAGGACGGGGGACCCCCCACGAGCAGTACTTC. Together with reference TRBV19 and TRBJ2-7, the CDR3 gives the full variable domain: DGGITQSPKYLFRKEGQNVTLSCEQNLNHDAMYWYRQDPGQGLRLIYYSQIVNDFQKGDIAEGYSVSREKKESFPLTVTSAQKNPTAFYLCASSIGRGTPHEQYFGPGTRLTVT.

The table lists this clonotype with a few counts. The rearrangement links TRBV7-9 to TRBJ2-2; D is ambiguous. Germline V gene lookup returns CDR1 SEHNR and CDR2 FQNEAQ (reference sequence). The CDR3 is 15 amino acids. V was shortened by 5 bases and J by 1 base, with 11 bases between the two germline ends. CDR3 nucleotide sequence: TGTGCCAGCAGCACCCCACGACTGAACACCGGGGAGCTGTTTTTT. Its translation is CASSTPRLNTGELFF.

This clonotype was observed many times. The J gene is TRBJ1-2, the V gene TRBV5-1, with a tentative D call TRBD1 (6 bases). The germline V gene has CDR1 SGHRS and CDR2 YFSETQ. Trimming pared 0 bases from V and 2 bases from J, leaving 17 bases between. The CDR3 is 17 residues long. The CDR3 region is CASSLDQAGQGNYGYTF. DNA of the CDR3: TGCGCCAGCAGCTTGGACCAGGCTGGCCAGGGGAACTATGGCTACACCTTC.

This clonotype was seen at least ten times. The V call is TRBV7-9, the J call TRBJ1-1, with TRBD1 as a possible D gene (6 bases). The CDR3 has 15 amino acids. Trimming took 4 bases from V and 5 from J, leaving 17 bases between them. Per the germline V gene, CDR1 is SEHNR and CDR2 is FQNEAQ (reference sequence). CDR3: CASSYTGRMGTEAFF. The CDR3 DNA follows: TGTGCCAGCAGCTATACAGGGCGTATGGGAACTGAAGCTTTCTTT.

This clonotype was detected only a few times. The chain recombines TRBV19 with TRBJ2-7; D is uncertain. The germline CDR1 and CDR2 sequences are LNHDA and SQIVND (reference sequence). The CDR3 extends over 14 amino acids. With 5 bases removed from V and 5 bases from J, the gap between germline ends came to 16 bases. The CDR3 sequence is CASSPRVFINEQYF. In DNA, the CDR3 is TGTGCCAGTAGTCCAAGGGTGTTTATAAACGAGCAGTACTTC.

The rearrangement uses TRBV27 and TRBJ1-6, with 9 nucleotides matching TRBD1. The germline V gene has CDR1 MNHEY and CDR2 SMNVEV (reference sequence). The CDR3 has 14 residues. Germline trimming cut 5 bases from V and 7 bases from J; bases unmatched to any gene: 3. The CDR3 here is CASSRGTGNSPLHF. The CDR3 DNA reads TGTGCCAGCAGTCGAGGGACAGGGAATTCACCCCTCCACTTT.

This clonotype was counted many times. The chain combines TRBV5-4 with TRBJ2-7, with 10 bases fitting TRBD2. V trimming: 3 bases; J trimming: 2 bases; junction bases outside the gene matches: 8. The V gene's germline CDR1 is SGHNT and CDR2 YYREEE (reference sequence). CDR3 size: 16 residues. The CDR3 loop reads CASSSLESGGAYEQYF. In DNA, the CDR3 is TGTGCCAGCAGCTCCCTGGAGAGCGGGGGGGCCTACGAGCAGTACTTC.

As concerns this clonotype: Its ends do not fully match the called genes, so a read error is possible. The chain employs TRBV7-7 and TRBJ2-5; 8 positions match TRBD1. The CDR3 totals 13 residues. Germline CDR1 and CDR2: SSHAT and FNYEAQ (reference sequence). CDR3 residues: CASSEQGGETQYF. CDR3 DNA sequence: TGTGCTAGCAGCGAACAGGGGGGAGAGACCCAGTACTTC.

The J gene is TRBJ1-4, the V gene TRBV2; D gene uncertain. The germline V and J ends were trimmed by 6 bases and 4 bases, with 15 bases remaining between them. This CDR3 has 15 residues. Per germline, CDR1 SNHLY and CDR2 FYNNEI. CDR3 residues: CASSPGREYNEKLFF. The CDR3 DNA sequence: TGTGCCAGCAGCCCGGGGAGGGAGTATAATGAAAAACTGTTTTTT.

The chain has TRBV6-8 and TRBJ2-7; D is perhaps TRBD1 (5 bases). The ends were cut back, 6 bases at V and 5 bases at J, with 14 bases in the middle. The CDR3 runs 13 residues. Germline CDR1 MNHGY, CDR2 SAAAGT. CDR3 bases: TGTGCCAGCAGCTGGCAGGGAAATGACGAGCAGTACTTC. It is translated as CASSWQGNDEQYF.

The J gene is TRBJ2-1, the V gene TRBV5-4, with no clear D. Germline V gives CDR1 SGHNT, CDR2 YYREEE (reference sequence). The V gene lost 4 bases and the J gene lost 4 bases, with 12 bases spanning the gap. The CDR3 is 14 amino acids. The CDR3 loop reads CASSPDPTYNEQFF. CDR3 bases: TGTGCCAGCAGCCCGGACCCGACATACAATGAGCAGTTCTTC.

The V call is TRBV7-3, the J call TRBJ2-5, with D maybe TRBD2 (6 bases). The ends were cut back, 5 bases at V and 5 bases at J, with 18 bases in the middle. CDR3 length: 15 amino acids. Per germline, CDR1 SGHTA and CDR2 FQGTGA. The CDR3 DNA is TGTGCCAGCAGCCCCCTCGTGGGGGGAAGTGAGACCCAGTACTTC. It encodes CASSPLVGGSETQYF.

The gene calls are TRBV20-1 and TRBJ1-5; D gene unclear. The CDR3 sequence is 14 residues long. Germline CDR1 reads DFQATT; CDR2 reads SNEGSKA (reference sequence). The V end was cut by 1 base, the J end by 5 bases, with 12 bases between. The chain's CDR3 is CSARGESLYQPQHF. CDR3 nucleotide sequence: TGCAGTGCTAGAGGGGAGAGCCTGTATCAGCCCCAGCATTTT.

The V call is TRBV6-1, the J call TRBJ2-3; D tentatively fits TRBD1 or TRBD2 (6 bases each). Trimming took 4 bases from V and 0 from J, leaving 23 bases between them. Germline V lookup: CDR1 MNHNS, CDR2 SASEGT. CDR3 length: 19 amino acids. The CDR3 sequence: CASSVSNGGLLPSTDTQYF. CDR3 DNA: TGTGCCAGCAGTGTATCAAACGGGGGCCTTCTTCCTAGCACAGATACGCAGTATTTT.

The sample holds many counts of this clonotype. The chain joins TRBV7-2 to TRBJ1-2, with D uncertain. Germline CDR1 is SGHTA and CDR2 is FQGNSA. Trimming shortened V by 6 bases and J by 6 bases, and 14 bases separated the two germline ends. The CDR3 spans 13 residues. In DNA form, the CDR3 reads TGTGCCAGCAGTTCCCTCGACCAGAATGGCTACACCTTC. This sequence encodes CASSSLDQNGYTF.

This rearrangement joins TRBV5-1 to TRBJ1-2; TRBD1 aligns across 7 bases. The CDR3 sequence is 21 residues long. After removal of 0 bases from V and 4 bases from J, the junction contained 24 bases not matched to a gene. Germline lookup yields CDR1 SGHRS and CDR2 YFSETQ. The DNA for the CDR3 is TGCGCCAGCAGCTTGGATACCGGAATGCCGGGACAGAAACTTGGGAGCTATGGCTACACCTTC. It codes for CASSLDTGMPGQKLGSYGYTF.

This chain links TRBV7-9 with TRBJ2-5; D is undetermined. V lost 2 bases and J 6 bases, leaving 7 bases between the germline ends. The germline gives CDR1 SEHNR, CDR2 FQNEAQ (reference sequence). The CDR3 is 12 amino acids. CDR3: CASSLYQQTQYF. CDR3 DNA sequence: TGTGCCAGCAGCTTATACCAGCAGACCCAGTACTTC.

This clonotype was recorded a few times. V is TRBV11-2 and J is TRBJ2-5; D remains ambiguous. Trimming removed 0 bases from V and 5 bases from J, with 10 bases in between. The CDR3 totals 14 residues. CDR1 is SGHAT and CDR2 is FQNNGV in the germline V gene. The CDR3: CASSLESSWETQYF. For the CDR3, the DNA is TGTGCCAGCAGCTTAGAATCTAGTTGGGAGACCCAGTACTTC.

This clonotype was detected a few times. The chain employs TRBV7-9 and TRBJ1-2; TRBD1 aligns across 10 bases. Germline CDR1 SEHNR, CDR2 FQNEAQ (reference sequence). V shed 3 bases, J shed 6 bases, and the junction held 7 bases outside the gene matches. The CDR3 is 15 residues long. The CDR3 DNA follows: TGTGCCAGCAGCTTCGTAGGGACAGGGGTTCATGGCTACACCTTC. Protein sequence: CASSFVGTGVHGYTF.

The chain couples TRBV20-1 to TRBJ1-5, with D possibly being TRBD1 (5 bases). V was clipped by 4 bases and J by 8 bases, with 18 bases between them. The CDR3 totals 14 residues. Germline CDR1 is DFQATT and CDR2 is SNEGSKA (reference sequence). The DNA of the CDR3 is TGCAGTGCTAATATTGTAGGGGAAAGGGAGCCCCAGCATTTT. Translating it yields CSANIVGEREPQHF.

This chain joins TRBV7-8 and TRBJ2-1; the match to TRBD2 covers 10 bases. The CDR3 runs 18 residues. Germline V gene sequence: CDR1 SGHVS, CDR2 FQNEAQ. With V trimmed by 4 bases and J by 3 bases, 12 bases remained unmatched. This chain's CDR3 is CASSSSGASGGLYNEQFF. The CDR3 DNA is TGTGCCAGCAGCTCTAGCGGGGCTAGCGGGGGCCTCTACAATGAGCAGTTCTTC.

The rearrangement joins TRBV6-5 to TRBJ2-5; D is uncertain. V shed 4 bases and J shed 0 bases, with 15 bases lying between them. Per germline, CDR1 MNHEY and CDR2 SVGAGI. The CDR3 spans 16 residues. CDR3: CASSSGPFGNQETQYF. CDR3 sequence (DNA): TGTGCCAGCAGTTCCGGTCCATTTGGGAACCAAGAGACCCAGTACTTC.

This clonotype has only a few counts. This chain links TRBV6-1 with TRBJ2-7; D is ambiguous. The CDR3 is 12 amino acids. Trimming left V 7 bases short and J 3 bases short, with 10 bases between. The germline gives CDR1 MNHNS, CDR2 SASEGT. CDR3 coding DNA: TGTGCCAGCAAATGGACGGTCTACGAGCAGTACTTC. Translated: CASKWTVYEQYF.

This clonotype was counted a few times. The rearrangement joins TRBV2 to TRBJ2-1; D is unresolved. The V end lost 3 bases, the J end lost 8 bases, and 14 bases lay between the germline ends. Germline V gene lookup returns CDR1 SNHLY and CDR2 FYNNEI. The CDR3 is 14 residues long. CDR3 coding DNA: TGTGCCAGCAGTGATAGTCAGATGAGCGATGAGCAGTTCTTC. Amino acids: CASSDSQMSDEQFF.

V is TRBV12-3 or TRBV12-4 and J is TRBJ2-3, with D maybe TRBD1 (6 bases). The CDR3 has 14 amino acids. V dropped 6 bases and J dropped 8 bases, with 18 bases sitting between them. In DNA form, the CDR3 reads TGTGCCAGCAGCCCCTTGGGGGCGGGTGGTACGCAGTATTTT. Translation: CASSPLGAGGTQYF.